Reported below is one T cell receptor (beta chain). As yet, its antigen is unknown. The data are from a study of STAT3 mutations in large granular lymphocyte leukemia. Overall study context: More than half of T-LGLL patients received immunosuppressive therapy. Study-level results: Every T-LGLL patient had at least one immunodominant TCRbeta clonotype.

The trim removed 5 bases at V and 1 base at J, leaving 2 bases unmatched. Germline lookup yields CDR1 SGHTA and CDR2 FQGNSA. The CDR3 consists of 15 residues. Assay: immunoSEQ multiplex PCR; the TCRdb copy retains only in-frame clones and omits some. The data hold about 13,000 clones, with roughly 85% observed a single time. The J gene is TRBJ2-2, the V gene TRBV7-2, with 9 nucleotides matching TRBD1. This clonotype was sampled from a human donor with T large granular lymphocyte leukemia. Some clones in this sample may be carry-over from other donors' samples. Sequencing input: PBMCs. CDR3 protein: CASSMGQGNTGELFF. The CDR3 DNA reads as TGTGCCAGCAGCATGGGACAGGGGAACACCGGGGAGCTGTTTTTT.